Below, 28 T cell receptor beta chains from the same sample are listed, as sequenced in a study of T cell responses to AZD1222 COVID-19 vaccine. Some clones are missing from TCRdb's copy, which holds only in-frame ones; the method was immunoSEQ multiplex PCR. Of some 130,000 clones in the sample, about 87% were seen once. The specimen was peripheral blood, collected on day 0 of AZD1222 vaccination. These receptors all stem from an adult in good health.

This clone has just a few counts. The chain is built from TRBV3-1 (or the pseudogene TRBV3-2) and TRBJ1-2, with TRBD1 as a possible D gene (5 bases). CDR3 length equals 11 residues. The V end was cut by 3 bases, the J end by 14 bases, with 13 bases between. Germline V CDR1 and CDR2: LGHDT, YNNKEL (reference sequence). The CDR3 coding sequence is TGTGCCAGCAGCCATCAGGGCCTTTCAACCTTC. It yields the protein CASSHQGLSTF.

The CDR3 DNA follows: TGCGCCAGCAGCTACGGGGGGATAGGGTCACCCCTCCACTTT. As protein: CASSYGGIGSPLHF. The rearrangement links TRBV5-1 to TRBJ1-6, with TRBD1 as a possible D gene (5 bases). The V end was cut by 3 bases, the J end by 10 bases, with 14 bases between. This CDR3 region has 14 residues. Germline-derived CDR1 and CDR2 are SGHRS and YFSETQ.

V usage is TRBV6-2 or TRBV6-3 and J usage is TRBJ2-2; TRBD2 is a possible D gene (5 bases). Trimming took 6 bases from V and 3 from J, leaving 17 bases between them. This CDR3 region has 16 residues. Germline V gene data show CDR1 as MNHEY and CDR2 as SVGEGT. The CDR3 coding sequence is TGTGCCAGCAGCGGGAAGGACTTATGGTACACCGGGGAGCTGTTTTTT. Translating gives CASSGKDLWYTGELFF.

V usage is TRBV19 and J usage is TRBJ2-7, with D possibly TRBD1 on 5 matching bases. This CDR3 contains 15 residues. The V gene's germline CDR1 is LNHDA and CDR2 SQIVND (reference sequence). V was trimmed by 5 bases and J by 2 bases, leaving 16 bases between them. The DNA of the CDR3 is TGTGCCAGTAGTCGTGCCCCCCAGGGTGCCTACGAGCAGTACTTC. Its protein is CASSRAPQGAYEQYF.

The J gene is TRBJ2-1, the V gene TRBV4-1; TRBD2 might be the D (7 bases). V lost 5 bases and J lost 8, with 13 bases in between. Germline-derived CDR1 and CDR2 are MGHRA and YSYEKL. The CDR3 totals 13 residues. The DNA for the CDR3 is TGCGCCAGCAGCAGGGGGAGGGCGGATGAGCAGTTCTTC. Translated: CASSRGRADEQFF.

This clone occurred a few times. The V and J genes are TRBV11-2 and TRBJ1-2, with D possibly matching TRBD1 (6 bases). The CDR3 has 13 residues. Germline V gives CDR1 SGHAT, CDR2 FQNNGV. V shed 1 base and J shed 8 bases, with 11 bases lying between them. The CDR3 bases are TGTGCCAGCAGCTTAGGGGTGGGGGGCGGCTACACCTTC. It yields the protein CASSLGVGGGYTF.

In DNA, the CDR3 is TGTGCCAGTAGTATCGGGGGCGGGGAGCAGTACTTC. It specifies CASSIGGGEQYF. V usage is TRBV19 and J usage is TRBJ2-7; D is perhaps TRBD1 or TRBD2 (6 bases each). V was trimmed by 3 bases and J by 7 bases, leaving 10 bases between them. Germline CDR1 reads LNHDA; CDR2 reads SQIVND (reference sequence). This CDR3 is built from 12 residues.

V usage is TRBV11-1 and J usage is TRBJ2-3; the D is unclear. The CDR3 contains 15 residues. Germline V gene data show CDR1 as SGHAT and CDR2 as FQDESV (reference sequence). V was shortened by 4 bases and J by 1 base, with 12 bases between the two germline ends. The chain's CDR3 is CASSSLQVGTDTQYF. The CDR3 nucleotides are TGTGCCAGCAGCTCCCTCCAGGTCGGCACAGATACGCAGTATTTT. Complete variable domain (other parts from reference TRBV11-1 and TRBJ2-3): EAEVAQSPRYKITEKSQAVAFWCDPISGHATLYWYRQILGQGPELLVQFQDESVVDDSQLPKDRFSAERLKGVDSTLKIQPAELGDSAMYLCASSSLQVGTDTQYFGPGTRLTVL.

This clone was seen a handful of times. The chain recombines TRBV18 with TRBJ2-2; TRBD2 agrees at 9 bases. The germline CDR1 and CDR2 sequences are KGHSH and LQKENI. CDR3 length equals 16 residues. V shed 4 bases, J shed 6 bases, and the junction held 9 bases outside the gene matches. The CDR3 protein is CASSLSSAGGPGELFF. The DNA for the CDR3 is TGTGCCAGCTCACTCTCCTCGGCGGGAGGGCCCGGGGAGCTGTTTTTT.

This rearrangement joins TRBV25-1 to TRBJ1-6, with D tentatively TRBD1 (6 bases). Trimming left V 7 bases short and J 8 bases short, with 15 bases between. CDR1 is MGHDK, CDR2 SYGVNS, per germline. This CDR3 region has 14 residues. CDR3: CASTRGGADSPLHF. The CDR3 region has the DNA TGTGCCAGCACCCGTGGGGGGGCTGATTCACCCCTCCACTTT.

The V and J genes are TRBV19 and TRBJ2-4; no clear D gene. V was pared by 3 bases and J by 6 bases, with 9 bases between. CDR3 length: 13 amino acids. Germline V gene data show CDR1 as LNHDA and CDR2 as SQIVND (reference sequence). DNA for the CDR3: TGTGCCAGTAGTATCTCAGTTAGAAACATTCAGTACTTC. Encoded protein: CASSISVRNIQYF.

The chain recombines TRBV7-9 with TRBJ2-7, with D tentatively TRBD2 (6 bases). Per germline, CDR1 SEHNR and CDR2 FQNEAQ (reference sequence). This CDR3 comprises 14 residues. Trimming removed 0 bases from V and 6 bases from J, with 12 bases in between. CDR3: CASSLALGTSEQYF. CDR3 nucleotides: TGTGCCAGCAGCTTAGCCCTCGGGACTTCCGAGCAGTACTTC.

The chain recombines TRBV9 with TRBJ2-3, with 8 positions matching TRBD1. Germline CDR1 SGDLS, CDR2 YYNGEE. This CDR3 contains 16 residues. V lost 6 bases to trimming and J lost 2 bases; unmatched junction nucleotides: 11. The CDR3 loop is CASTRGGQVFTDTQYF. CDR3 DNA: TGTGCCAGCACCAGAGGGGGACAGGTCTTCACAGATACGCAGTATTTT.

CDR3 nucleotide sequence: TGCAGCGTGTGGACAGCTACAACTAATGAAAAACTGTTTTTT. Its protein product is CSVWTATTNEKLFF. The chain recombines TRBV29-1 with TRBJ1-4, with D possibly being TRBD1 (6 bases). CDR3 length equals 14 residues. Trimming took off 6 bases at V and 0 bases at J, with 11 bases between the two ends. CDR1 SQVTM and CDR2 ANQGSEA come from the germline V gene.

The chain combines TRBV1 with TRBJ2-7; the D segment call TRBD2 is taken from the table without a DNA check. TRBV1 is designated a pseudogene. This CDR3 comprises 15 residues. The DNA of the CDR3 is TGCACCAGCAGCCAAGAACAAGCGGAGGTCTACGAGCAGTACTTC. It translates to CTSSQEQAEVYEQYF.

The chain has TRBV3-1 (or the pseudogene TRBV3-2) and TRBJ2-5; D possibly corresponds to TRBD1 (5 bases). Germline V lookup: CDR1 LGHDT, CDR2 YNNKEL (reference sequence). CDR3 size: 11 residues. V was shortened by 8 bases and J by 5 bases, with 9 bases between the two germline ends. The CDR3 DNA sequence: TGTGCCAGCGTAGGGGTTGAGACCCAGTACTTC. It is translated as CASVGVETQYF.

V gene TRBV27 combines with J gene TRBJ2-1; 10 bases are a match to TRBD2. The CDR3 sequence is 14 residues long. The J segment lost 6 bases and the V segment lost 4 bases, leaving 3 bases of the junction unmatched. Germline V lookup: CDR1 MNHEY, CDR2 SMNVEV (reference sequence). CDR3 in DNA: TGTGCCAGCAGTTCGGCTAGCGGGAGCAATGAGCAGTTCTTC. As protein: CASSSASGSNEQFF.

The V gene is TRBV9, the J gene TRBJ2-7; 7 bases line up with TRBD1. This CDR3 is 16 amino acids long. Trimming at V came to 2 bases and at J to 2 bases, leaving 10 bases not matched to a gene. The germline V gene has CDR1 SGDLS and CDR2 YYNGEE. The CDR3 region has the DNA TGTGCCAGCAGCGTGTATTCCGGGACAGCCACCTACGAGCAGTACTTC. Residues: CASSVYSGTATYEQYF.

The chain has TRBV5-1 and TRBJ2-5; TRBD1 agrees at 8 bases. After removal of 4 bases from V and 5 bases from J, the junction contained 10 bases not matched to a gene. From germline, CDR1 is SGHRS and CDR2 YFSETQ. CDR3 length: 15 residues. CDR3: CASSTLTGVGETQYF. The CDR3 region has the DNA TGCGCCAGCAGCACCCTGACAGGGGTTGGCGAGACCCAGTACTTC.

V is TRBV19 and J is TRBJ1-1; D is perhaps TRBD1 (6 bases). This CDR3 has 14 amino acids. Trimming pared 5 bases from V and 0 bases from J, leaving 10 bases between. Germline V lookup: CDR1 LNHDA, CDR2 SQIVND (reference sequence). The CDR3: CASSPQGLNTEAFF. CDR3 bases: TGTGCCAGTAGTCCCCAGGGGTTGAACACTGAAGCTTTCTTT.

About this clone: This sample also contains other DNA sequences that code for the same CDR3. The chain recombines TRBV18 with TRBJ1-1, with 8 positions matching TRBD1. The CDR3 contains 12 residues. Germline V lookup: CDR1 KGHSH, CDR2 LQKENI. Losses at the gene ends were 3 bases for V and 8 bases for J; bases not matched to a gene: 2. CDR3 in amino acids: CASSPRTGEAFF. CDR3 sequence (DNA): TGTGCCAGCTCACCGAGGACAGGGGAAGCTTTCTTT.

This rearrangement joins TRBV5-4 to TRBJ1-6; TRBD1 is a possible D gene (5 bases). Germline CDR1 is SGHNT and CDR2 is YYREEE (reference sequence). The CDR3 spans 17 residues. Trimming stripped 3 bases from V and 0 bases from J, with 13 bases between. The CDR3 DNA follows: TGTGCCAGCAGCTCCGGGGCCTACAGCTCCTATAATTCACCCCTCCACTTT. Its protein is CASSSGAYSSYNSPLHF.

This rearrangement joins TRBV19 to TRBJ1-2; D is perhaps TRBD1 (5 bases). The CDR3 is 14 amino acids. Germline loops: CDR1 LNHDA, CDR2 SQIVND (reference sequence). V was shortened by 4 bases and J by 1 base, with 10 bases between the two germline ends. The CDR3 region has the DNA TGTGCCAGTAGTAAACGCGGGGGTAACTATGGCTACACCTTC. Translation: CASSKRGGNYGYTF.

The CDR3 region is CASSQQGARANSPLHF. CDR3 sequence (DNA): TGTGCCAGCAGCCAACAGGGGGCGCGGGCAAATTCACCCCTCCACTTT. The genes are TRBV3-1 (or the pseudogene TRBV3-2) and TRBJ1-6, with 8 nucleotides matching TRBD1. Germline V gene data show CDR1 as LGHDT and CDR2 as YNNKEL (reference sequence). The CDR3 has 16 amino acids. V lost 2 bases, J lost 7 bases, and 7 bases stayed unmatched.

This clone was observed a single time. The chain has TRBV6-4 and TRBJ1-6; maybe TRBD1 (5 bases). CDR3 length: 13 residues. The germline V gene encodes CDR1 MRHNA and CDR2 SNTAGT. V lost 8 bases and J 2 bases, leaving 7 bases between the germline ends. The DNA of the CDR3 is TGTGCCAGCTCGGACACCTATAATTCACCCCTCCACTTT. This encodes CASSDTYNSPLHF.

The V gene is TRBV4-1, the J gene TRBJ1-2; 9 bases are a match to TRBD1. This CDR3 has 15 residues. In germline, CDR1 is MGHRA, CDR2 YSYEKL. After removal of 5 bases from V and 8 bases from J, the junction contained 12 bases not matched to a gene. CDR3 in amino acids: CASSSPRTGADGYTF. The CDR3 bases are TGCGCCAGCAGCTCTCCACGGACAGGGGCAGACGGCTACACCTTC.

The CDR3 spells CASSSTTGVGGNTIYF. The CDR3 bases are TGTGCCAGCAGCTCAACGACAGGGGTTGGGGGAAACACCATATATTTT. The chain couples TRBV7-3 to TRBJ1-3; 8 bases line up with TRBD1. Unmatched junction bases numbered 9, after V lost 4 bases and J lost 4 bases. Per the germline V gene, CDR1 is SGHTA and CDR2 is FQGTGA. The CDR3 is 16 amino acids.

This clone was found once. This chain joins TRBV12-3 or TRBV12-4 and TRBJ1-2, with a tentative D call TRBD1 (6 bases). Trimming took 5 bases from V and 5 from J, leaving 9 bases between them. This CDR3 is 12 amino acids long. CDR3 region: CASSGTRYGYTF. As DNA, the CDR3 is TGTGCCAGCAGTGGGACACGTTATGGCTACACCTTC.